The clone carrying this TCR beta chain was seen at least ten times. TCR beta CDR3 regions were amplified from RNA transcripts. The TCR CDR3 first-round RT-PCR relied on the HTBI primer set. TCRdb reanalysed the multiplex PCR reads using MiXCR and keeps one entry per CDR3 protein. The data contain 270,000 or so distinct CDR3 sequences, 20% to 25% of them singletons. This entry comes from a study of T cells in Graves' hyperthyroidism and ophthalmopathy. Input material: blood. This TCR was recovered from a middle-aged man with Graves' hyperthyroidism that later progressed to Graves' ophthalmopathy.

Written as DNA, the CDR3 is TGTGCCAGCAGCTCCACGGGACAGGGGGCTTATCAGCCCCAGCATTTT. Translated, it gives CASSSTGQGAYQPQHF. The J gene is TRBJ1-5, the V gene TRBV11-1; the match to TRBD1 covers 12 bases. Germline V CDR1 and CDR2: SGHAT, FQDESV (reference sequence). CDR3 size: 16 residues. The J segment lost 5 bases and the V segment lost 4 bases, leaving 6 bases of the junction unmatched.